Included here is one T cell receptor (beta chain) sequence, with context. Its antigen is as yet unknown. Researchers ran the PCR with 60 Vbeta and 13 Jbeta primers. Profiled with immunoSEQ multiplex PCR; TCRdb holds only in-frame clones, not every one. The sample lists approximately 190,000 clones; approximately 84% were seen once. These data originate in a study of cytomegalovirus exposure and HLA in healthy donors. General study points: Reportedly, HLA-A and HLA-B alleles of most subjects were accurately predicted from TCR beta. In a later analysis, a missense DCLRE1C variant was linked to TCR beta V- and J-gene trimming. In a later analysis, productive TCRs from donors in an Asian-associated ancestry cluster reportedly carried fewer N-insertions than the cohort mean.

The TCR originated in a woman aged 50 to 60 in good health and CMV-seropositive. Source material: PBMCs.

The CDR3 loop reads CASSQSPLAGLGQTYEQYF. CDR3 nucleotide sequence: TGCGCCAGCAGTCAATCGCCCCTAGCGGGGTTGGGACAGACCTACGAGCAGTACTTC. The rearrangement uses TRBV23-1 and TRBJ2-7; 9 bases are shared with TRBD2. TRBV23-1 is flagged as an ORF with uncertain function. The CDR3 has 19 residues. The V segment lost 0 bases and the J segment 2 bases; nucleotides outside the gene matches: 14.